A single T cell receptor (beta chain) is shown here with its context. The antigen is not known. These data belong to a study of T cells in Graves' hyperthyroidism and ophthalmopathy. Broader study findings: Ophthalmopathy and stable hyperthyroidism were separated by a 13 V-J model. Within blood appeared most thyroid clonotypes that had expanded above 0.001.

Germline V gene lookup returns CDR1 SGHNT and CDR2 YENEEA. The CDR3 is 13 residues long. Trimming shortened V by 6 bases and J by 5 bases, and 11 bases separated the two germline ends. It was RNA transcripts that yielded the amplified TCR beta CDR3 regions. RT-PCR in the first round (using the HTBI primer set) targeted the TCR CDR3. One entry per CDR3 protein, called by TCRdb with MiXCR from the multiplex PCR reads. The sample has around 540,000 distinct CDR3 sequences; 40% to 55% are singletons. The sequencing sample was made of peripheral blood or thyroid tissue (not recorded which). V and J are TRBV11-3 and TRBJ1-5; D gene unclear. The TCR sequence derives from a woman younger than 35 with Graves' hyperthyroidism. In DNA form, the CDR3 reads TGTGCCAGCAGTCCACAAAGGGATCAGCCCCAGCATTTT. Its protein product is CASSPQRDQPQHF. The entire variable domain, with the rest obtained from reference TRBV11-3 and TRBJ1-5, is as follows: EAGVVQSPRYKIIEKKQPVAFWCNPISGHNTLYWYLQNLGQGPELLIRYENEEAVDDSQLPKDRFSAERLKGVDSTLKIQPAELGDSAVYLCASSPQRDQPQHFGDGTRLSIL.